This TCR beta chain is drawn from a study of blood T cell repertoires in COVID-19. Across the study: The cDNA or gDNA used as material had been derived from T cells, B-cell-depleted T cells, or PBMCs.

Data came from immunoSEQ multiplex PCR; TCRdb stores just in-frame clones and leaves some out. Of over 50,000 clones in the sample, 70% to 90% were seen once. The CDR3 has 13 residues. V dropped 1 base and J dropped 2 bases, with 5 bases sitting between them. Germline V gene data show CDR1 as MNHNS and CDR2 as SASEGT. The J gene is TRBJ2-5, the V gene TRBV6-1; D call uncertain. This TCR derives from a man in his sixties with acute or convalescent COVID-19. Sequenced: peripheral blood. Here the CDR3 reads CASSEVGQETQYF. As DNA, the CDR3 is TGTGCCAGCAGTGAAGTCGGTCAAGAGACCCAGTACTTC.